A selection of T cell receptor beta chains follows, all from one sample in a study of regulatory T cells in long-lasting Graves disease. From the multiplex PCR reads, TCRdb called clonotypes with MiXCR, one entry per CDR3 protein. The sample carries a few hundred thousand distinct CDR3 sequences, roughly a sixth recorded once. These same records also appear under a second study, on T cells in Graves' hyperthyroidism and ophthalmopathy.

The material was peripheral blood mononuclear cells (PBMCs), obtained at new diagnosis, from a patient treated with antithyroid drugs. These receptors were collected from a man between 35 and 55 years old with Graves disease. CDR3s include the opening cysteine and the closing phenylalanine or tryptophan. Each record gives: J gene, clone size, V gene, D gene, CDR3 DNA, CDR3 protein. D genes are given only for firm matches. A clone size is listed for some rows: how often the clone was seen (once, few, many), or a class if it is expanded.

>TRBJ2-5|many|TRBV2|TRBD2
TGTGCCAGCAGTGAAGAATGGGTAGCGGGGCAAGAGACCCAGTACTTC
CASSEEWVAGQETQYF
>TRBJ2-1|NA|TRBV5-1|TRBD2
TGCGCCAGCAACACCGGGACTAGCGGGGGGTTGCATGAGCAGTTCTTC
CASNTGTSGGLHEQFF
>TRBJ1-1|few|TRBV5-1|TRBD1
TGCGCCAGCAGCTTGGAGGGCAGGGGGGGAACTGAAGCTTTCTTT
CASSLEGRGGTEAFF
>TRBJ2-2|many|TRBV24-1|TRBD1
TGTGCCACCAGTGATTTGGCAGGGGGCGTGAGCGGGGAGCTGTTTTTT
CATSDLAGGVSGELFF
>TRBJ1-6|NA|TRBV9|NA
TGTGCCAGCAGCGAGACGGGGAATTCACCCCTCCACTTT
CASSETGNSPLHF
>TRBJ2-3|few|TRBV6-2/TRBV6-3|TRBD2
TGTGCCAGCAGTTGGCCTACTAGCGACGGGGCAGATACGCAGTATTTT
CASSWPTSDGADTQYF
>TRBJ1-2|once|TRBV6-2/TRBV6-3|NA
TGTGCCAGCAGCCCTCTAGGGGGGGCCGGCTACACCTTC
CASSPLGGAGYTF
>TRBJ2-1|NA|TRBV5-1|TRBD2
TGCGCCAGCAGTCCGCGGGGGGGGTTTTACAATGAGCAGTTCTTC
CASSPRGGFYNEQFF
>TRBJ1-4|few|TRBV5-1|NA
TGCGCCAGCAGGTCCGACAGGGAAAAACTGTTTTTT
CASRSDREKLFF
>TRBJ2-1|many|TRBV20-1|NA
TGCAGTGCCGTAGACCACTCCTACAATGAGCAGTTCTTC
CSAVDHSYNEQFF
>TRBJ2-3|NA|TRBV4-2|NA
TGTGCCAGCAGCCCAACCGCAGCAGCAGATACGCAGTATTTT
CASSPTAAADTQYF